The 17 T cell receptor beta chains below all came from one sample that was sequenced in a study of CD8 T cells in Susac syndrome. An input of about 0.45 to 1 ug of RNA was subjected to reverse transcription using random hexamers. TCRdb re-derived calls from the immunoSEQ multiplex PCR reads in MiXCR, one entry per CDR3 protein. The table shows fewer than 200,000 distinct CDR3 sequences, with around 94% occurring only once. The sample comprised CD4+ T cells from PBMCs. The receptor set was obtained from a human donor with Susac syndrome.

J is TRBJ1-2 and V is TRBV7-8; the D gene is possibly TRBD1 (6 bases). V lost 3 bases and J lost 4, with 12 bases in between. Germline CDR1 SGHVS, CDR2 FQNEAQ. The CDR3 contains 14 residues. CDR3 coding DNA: TGTGCCAGCAGCTTGGATACAGGGCGCTATGGCTACACCTTC. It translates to CASSLDTGRYGYTF.

In DNA, the CDR3 is TGTGCCAGCAGCTATCTCGGACAGGGGAACTATGGCTACACCTTC. Amino acids: CASSYLGQGNYGYTF. The chain couples TRBV3-1 to TRBJ1-2; 9 nucleotides align to TRBD1. Germline CDR1 is LGHDT and CDR2 is YNNKEL (reference sequence). This CDR3 is 15 amino acids long. V lost 5 bases and J lost 2; bases outside the gene matches: 6.

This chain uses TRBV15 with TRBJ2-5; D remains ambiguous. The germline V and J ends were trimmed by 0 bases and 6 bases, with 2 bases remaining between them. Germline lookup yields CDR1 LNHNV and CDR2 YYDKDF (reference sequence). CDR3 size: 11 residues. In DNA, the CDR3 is TGTGCCACCAGCAGAGATAAGACCCAGTACTTC. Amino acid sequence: CATSRDKTQYF.

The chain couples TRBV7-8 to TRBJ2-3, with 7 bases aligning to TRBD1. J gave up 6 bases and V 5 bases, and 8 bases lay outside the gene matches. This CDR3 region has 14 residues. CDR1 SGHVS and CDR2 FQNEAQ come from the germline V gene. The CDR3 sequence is CASSPGTDRDTQYF. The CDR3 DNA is TGTGCCAGCAGCCCAGGGACAGATCGCGATACGCAGTATTTT.

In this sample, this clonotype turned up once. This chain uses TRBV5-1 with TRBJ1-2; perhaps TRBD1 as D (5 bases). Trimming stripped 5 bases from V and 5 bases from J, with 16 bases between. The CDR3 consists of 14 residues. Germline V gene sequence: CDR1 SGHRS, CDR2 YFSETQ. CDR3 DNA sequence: TGCGCCAGCAGATTAGGGACGTCGGCTTATGGCTACACCTTC. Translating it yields CASRLGTSAYGYTF.

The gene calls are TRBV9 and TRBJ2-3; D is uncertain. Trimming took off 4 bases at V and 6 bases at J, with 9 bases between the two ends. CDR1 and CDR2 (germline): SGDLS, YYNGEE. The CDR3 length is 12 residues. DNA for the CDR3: TGTGCCAGCAGCTTCCTGACGGATACGCAGTATTTT. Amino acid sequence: CASSFLTDTQYF.

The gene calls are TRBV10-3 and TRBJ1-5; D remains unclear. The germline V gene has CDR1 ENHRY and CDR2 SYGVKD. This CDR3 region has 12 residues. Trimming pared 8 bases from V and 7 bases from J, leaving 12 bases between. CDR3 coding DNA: TGTGCCATCTCCCCCGACGGACAGCCCCAGCATTTT. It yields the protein CAISPDGQPQHF.

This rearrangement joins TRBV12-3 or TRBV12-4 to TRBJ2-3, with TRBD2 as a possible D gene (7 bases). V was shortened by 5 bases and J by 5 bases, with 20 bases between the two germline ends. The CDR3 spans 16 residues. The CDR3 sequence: CASSARRGGGRDTQYF. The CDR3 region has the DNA TGTGCCAGCAGTGCCCGCCGAGGGGGGGGCAGAGATACGCAGTATTTT.

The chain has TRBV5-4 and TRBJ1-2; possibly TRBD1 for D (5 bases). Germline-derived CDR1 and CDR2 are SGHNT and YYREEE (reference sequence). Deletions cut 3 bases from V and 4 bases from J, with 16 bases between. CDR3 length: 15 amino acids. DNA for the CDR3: TGTGCCAGCAGCTCCCTTGAGGCGGGGACCTATGGCTACACCTTC. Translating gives CASSSLEAGTYGYTF.

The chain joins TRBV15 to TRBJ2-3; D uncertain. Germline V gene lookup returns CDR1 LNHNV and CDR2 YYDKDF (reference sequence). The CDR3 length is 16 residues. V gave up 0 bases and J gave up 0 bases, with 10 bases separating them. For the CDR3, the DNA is TGTGCCACCAGCAGAGAAGACCACTATAGCACAGATACGCAGTATTTT. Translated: CATSREDHYSTDTQYF.

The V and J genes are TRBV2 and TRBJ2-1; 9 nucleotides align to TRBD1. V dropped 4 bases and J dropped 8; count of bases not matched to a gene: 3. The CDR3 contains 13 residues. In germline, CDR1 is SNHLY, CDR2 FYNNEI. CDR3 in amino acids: CASSGDRAHEQFF. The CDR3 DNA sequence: TGTGCCAGCAGTGGGGACAGGGCACATGAGCAGTTCTTC.

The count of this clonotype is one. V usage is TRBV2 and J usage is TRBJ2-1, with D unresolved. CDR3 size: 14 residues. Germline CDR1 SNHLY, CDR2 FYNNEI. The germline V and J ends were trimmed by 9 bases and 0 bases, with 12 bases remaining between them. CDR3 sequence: CARLVAGSYNEQFF. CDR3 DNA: TGTGCCAGACTGGTCGCAGGCTCCTACAATGAGCAGTTCTTC.

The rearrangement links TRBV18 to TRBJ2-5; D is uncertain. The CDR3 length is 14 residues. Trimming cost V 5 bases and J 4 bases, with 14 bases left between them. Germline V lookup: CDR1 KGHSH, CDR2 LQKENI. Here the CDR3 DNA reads TGTGCCAGCTCAGAACAGCCTAGTATAGAGACCCAGTACTTC. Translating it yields CASSEQPSIETQYF.

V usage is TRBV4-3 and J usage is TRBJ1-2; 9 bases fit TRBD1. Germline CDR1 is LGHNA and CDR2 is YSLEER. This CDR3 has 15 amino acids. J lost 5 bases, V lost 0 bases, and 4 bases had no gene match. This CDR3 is CASSQESDRGYGYTF. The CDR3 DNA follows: TGCGCCAGCAGCCAAGAATCCGACAGGGGGTATGGCTACACCTTC.

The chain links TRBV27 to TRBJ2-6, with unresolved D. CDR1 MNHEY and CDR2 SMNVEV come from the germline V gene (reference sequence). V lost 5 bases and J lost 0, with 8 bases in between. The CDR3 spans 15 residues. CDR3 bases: TGTGCCAGCAGTCTACCAGGCTCTGGGGCCAACGTCCTGACTTTC. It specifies CASSLPGSGANVLTF.

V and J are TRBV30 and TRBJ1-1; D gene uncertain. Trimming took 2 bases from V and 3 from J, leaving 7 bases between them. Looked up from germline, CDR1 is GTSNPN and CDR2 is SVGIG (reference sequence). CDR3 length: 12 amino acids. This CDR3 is CAWSRVDTEAFF. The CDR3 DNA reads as TGTGCCTGGAGTAGAGTGGACACTGAAGCTTTCTTT.

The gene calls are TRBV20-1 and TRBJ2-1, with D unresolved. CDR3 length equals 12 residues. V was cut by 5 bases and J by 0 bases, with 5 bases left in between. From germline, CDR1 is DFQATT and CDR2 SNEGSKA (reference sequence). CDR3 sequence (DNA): TGCAGTGCTGGGCCCTCCTACAATGAGCAGTTCTTC. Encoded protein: CSAGPSYNEQFF.